The T cell receptor beta chain under discussion was sequenced for a study of cytomegalovirus exposure and HLA in healthy donors. Whole-study results and caveats: Researchers reported in a later analysis that common viral pathogens appeared linked to several top clusters.

Losses at the gene ends were 8 bases for V and 8 bases for J; bases not matched to a gene: 7. The CDR3 extends over 13 amino acids. Germline V gives CDR1 SGHNT, CDR2 YENEEA. Healthy individuals who donated bone marrow served as the donors. In regard to this clone: What it binds is not known.

A multiplex PCR was run with 60 Vbeta primers and 13 Jbeta primers. In the original workflow: As a later analysis found, there were 70 million to 100 million unique TCR beta chains, of which about 10 million were shared. TCRdb's table, derived via immunoSEQ multiplex PCR, lists solely in-frame clones and lacks some. The V and J calls and clone size were taken over from that table, and D and trimming were inferred from the DNA. The sample consists of some 130,000 clones, over 75% of them appearing once. Sequencing input: PBMCs. This TCR came from a male donor in good health and CMV-seropositive. V gene TRBV11-3 combines with J gene TRBJ2-4; 9 nucleotides align to TRBD1. The CDR3 bases are TGTGCCAGCGCCCGGACAGGGGAGCACATTCAGTACTTC. Translation: CASARTGEHIQYF.